The clone carrying this T cell receptor beta chain was observed a few times. The antigen is undetermined. The data were obtained in a study of T-cell reconstitution after alpha-beta-depleted transplantation in children. The library targeted TCRbeta and was prepared with unique molecular identifiers. A single record per CDR3 protein comes from TCRdb applying MiXCR to the PCR reads. The sample gives around 960,000 distinct CDR3 sequences, roughly 31% of which show up once; about 28% is in the top ten. Broader study findings: Diversity of TCRbeta at day 60 was high in some patients, arising from surviving recipient T cells and thymic progenitors. Several hundred rapidly expanded clones from non-depleted graft cells reportedly supplied alpha-beta T cells about two months post-transplant.

The sample in question was PBMCs, mostly from graft donor cells, obtained 360 days after TCRalphabeta/CD19-depleted stem cell transplant. The receptor was derived from a boy under two years old who had a stem cell transplant for SCID, so the T cells may come from the graft donor.

CDR3 nucleotides: TGTGCCAGCAGCCTGCGGACAGGGTACCACAATGAGCAGTTCTTC. It codes for CASSLRTGYHNEQFF. V gene TRBV3-1 combines with J gene TRBJ2-1; TRBD1 aligns across 8 bases. Per germline, CDR1 LGHDT and CDR2 YNNKEL (reference sequence). This CDR3 is built from 15 residues. Germline trimming cut 4 bases from V and 5 bases from J; bases unmatched to any gene: 7.